The present T cell receptor (beta chain) was sequenced within a study of T cell repertoires in cytomegalovirus infection. About the study: The public TCR beta signatures pointed to both CMV infection and matching HLA type.

Points on this clonotype: Antigen unknown.

TCRdb redid the calling of the reads with MiXCR, one entry per CDR3 protein. The table lists approximately 1,000,000 distinct CDR3 sequences, roughly 30% of them singletons. Study results and caveats: HLA-C-restricted CMV-specific TCR beta clonotypes were dominant in the ex vivo response. Identification of carriers of CMV plus the relevant HLA was achieved through cumulative public TCR beta family frequency.

This CDR3 spans 15 amino acids. With V trimmed by 6 bases and J by 2 bases, 8 bases remained unmatched. Germline V lookup: CDR1 DFQATT, CDR2 SNEGSKA (reference sequence). Sample: cultured CD8+ T cells from PBMCs, taken from culture after CMV antigen stimulation. This chain links TRBV20-1 with TRBJ2-1; 9 positions match TRBD2. The clonotype originates from a human donor in good health (CMV status not recorded). Some clones in this sample may be carry-over from other donors' samples. This CDR3 is CSALNLAGTYNEQFF. For the CDR3, the DNA is TGCAGTGCCCTTAACCTAGCGGGGACCTACAATGAGCAGTTCTTC.